The rows below give T cell receptor beta chains drawn from one sample of a study of blood T cell repertoires in COVID-19. The protocol was immunoSEQ multiplex PCR, while the TCRdb copy is restricted to in-frame clones and leaves out a portion. The sample yields approximately 54,000 clones, 75% to 85% seen once. Sequencing input: peripheral blood. These receptors were obtained from a woman aged 60 to 75 with acute or convalescent COVID-19. Both conserved end residues are part of each CDR3. The order of the fields is D gene, V gene, J gene, clone size, CDR3 DNA, CDR3 protein. The D gene is left open where the match is weak. Clone size is not always given. Where it is, it says once, few, many or a class for expanded clones.

TRBD2,TRBV6-4,TRBJ2-1,NA,TGTGCCAGCAGTGACTTACTAGCGGGGGGGGAGCAGTTCTTC,CASSDLLAGGEQFF
NA,TRBV7-2,TRBJ1-5,few,TGTGCCAGCAGCTTAGCCCCGACAGCTAATCAGCCCCAGCATTTT,CASSLAPTANQPQHF
TRBD1,TRBV27,TRBJ1-5,NA,TGTGCCAGCAGTTTAAAGGCAGGGGGCGGACAGCCCCAGCATTTT,CASSLKAGGGQPQHF
TRBD1,TRBV10-3,TRBJ2-7,NA,TGTGCCATATGGGACAGGGGTTCCTACGAGCAGTACTTC,CAIWDRGSYEQYF
TRBD1,TRBV5-1,TRBJ1-4,NA,TGCGCCAGCAGCCACAGGGGTTTGGATGAAAAACTGTTTTTT,CASSHRGLDEKLFF
TRBD1,TRBV6-2/TRBV6-3,TRBJ2-2,NA,TGTGCCAGCAGCAGAACCCTGGGGACAGGCCCCAACACCGGGGAGCTGTTTTTT,CASSRTLGTGPNTGELFF
NA,TRBV24-1,TRBJ1-2,few,TGTGCCACCCCCGTAGATCCCGACTATGGCTACACCTTC,CATPVDPDYGYTF
TRBD1,TRBV27,TRBJ1-2,few,TGTGCCAGCAGTACCGCACAGGGGGCAGGTGGCTACACCTTC,CASSTAQGAGGYTF
TRBD2,TRBV19,TRBJ2-5,NA,TGTGCCAGTAGTCCAGGGACTACCTGGGAGACCCAGTACTTC,CASSPGTTWETQYF
NA,TRBV10-3,TRBJ1-1,few,TGTGCCATCAGTGCCCGGTCGAGGAACACTGAAGCTTTCTTT,CAISARSRNTEAFF
NA,TRBV19,TRBJ1-5,few,TGTGCCAGTAGTATACGAGCGAATAATCAGCCCCAGCATTTT,CASSIRANNQPQHF
TRBD1,TRBV5-1,TRBJ2-5,once,TGCGCCAGCAGCTTGGCCAACTACAGGGGGGAGACCCAGTACTTC,CASSLANYRGETQYF
TRBD2,TRBV3-1/TRBV3-2,TRBJ2-7,NA,TGTGCCAGCAGCCAAGATTTGGCTAGCGGGAGTTCAGGGCAGTACTTC,CASSQDLASGSSGQYF
NA,TRBV5-1,TRBJ1-4,NA,TGCGCCAGCAGCCTCGCGGAGGGTCACGAAAAACTGTTTTTT,CASSLAEGHEKLFF
TRBD2,TRBV4-2,TRBJ2-7,few,TGTGCCAGCAGCCAAGGAGGCCTAGCGGACTACGAGCAGTACTTC,CASSQGGLADYEQYF
NA,TRBV7-8,TRBJ2-7,few,TGTGCCAGCAGCTTTTCACCCGGGACTGCAGCCTCCTACGAGCAGTACTTC,CASSFSPGTAASYEQYF
NA,TRBV28,TRBJ1-2,NA,TGTGCCAGCAGTTTGGCCCGGCCTGTGGGCAGTATACGGTATGGCTACACCTTC,CASSLARPVGSIRYGYTF
NA,TRBV10-3,TRBJ1-1,NA,TGTGCCATCAGTGAGGGGGCTAAGACTGAAGCTTTCTTT,CAISEGAKTEAFF
TRBD2,TRBV3-1/TRBV3-2,TRBJ2-1,NA,TGTGCCAGCAGCCATAGCGGGAGGGCCGGGAATGAGCAGTTCTTC,CASSHSGRAGNEQFF
TRBD1,TRBV5-1,TRBJ2-7,NA,TGCGCCAGCAGCCCTGGACAGGGGGCCTCCTACGAGCAGTACTTC,CASSPGQGASYEQYF
NA,TRBV14,TRBJ2-7,NA,TGTGCCAGCAGCCAAGCAGGGGTAGTCTACGAGCAGTACTTC,CASSQAGVVYEQYF
TRBD1,TRBV5-6,TRBJ2-3,NA,TGTGCCAGCAGCATACAGGGGACAGATACGCAGTATTTT,CASSIQGTDTQYF
NA,TRBV5-4,TRBJ2-3,NA,TGTGCCAGCAGCACCCCACAGGGCACAGATACGCAGTATTTT,CASSTPQGTDTQYF